This TCR beta chain stems from a study of CD8+CD57+ T cells in acquired aplastic anemia. Across the study: Healthy donors yielded some 9.9 million CD4+ cell reads on average. Findings of the study overall: Between the patient and control groups, CD8+ Simpson's diversity did not differ significantly.

Both TCR beta VDJ combination and CDR3 sequence profiling were carried out. Genomic DNA was the template for this profiling. MiXCR was run by TCRdb on the reads, yielding one entry per CDR3 protein. The profile covers around 170,000 distinct CDR3 sequences, with around 60% appearing a single time and about 48% taken by the ten largest. The V gene lost 5 bases and the J gene lost 3 bases, with 11 bases spanning the gap. Germline V CDR1 and CDR2: MNHEY, SVGAGI. There are 15 residues in the CDR3. For this clonotype: The antigen is not known.

The sequence derives from a human donor in good health. The sequencing sample was made of sorted CD4+, CD8+, or CD8+CD57+ T cells (not recorded which) from PBMCs. The chain combines TRBV6-5 with TRBJ1-6, with D unresolved. CDR3 DNA sequence: TGTGCCAGCAGTAATGGGAGGGACTATAATTCACCCCTCCACTTT. Translated, it gives CASSNGRDYNSPLHF.